The sample holds a few counts of the clone carrying this T cell receptor (beta chain). This entry comes from a study of cytotoxic CD8 clonotypes in ibrutinib-treated CLL. In the study overall: Sequencing produced an average of 255,043 productive templates and about 99,000 productive rearrangements per sample.

The ends were cut back, 3 bases at V and 5 bases at J, with 7 bases in the middle. Germline CDR1 and CDR2: WSHSY and SAAADI. The CDR3 totals 12 residues. Cryopreserved PBMCs supplied around 1.8 micrograms of genomic DNA for TCR beta libraries. Sequencing was performed with immunoSEQ multiplex PCR; in TCRdb, only in-frame clones are kept and a portion is missing. The sample yields about 200,000 clones, roughly three quarters seen once. V is TRBV10-2 and J is TRBJ1-2, with no clear D. The receptor was isolated from a human donor with chronic lymphocytic leukemia. The sample was PBMCs, taken after 12 months of ibrutinib treatment. The CDR3 spells CASSDGRYGYTF. The CDR3 coding sequence is TGCGCCAGCAGTGACGGGCGGTATGGCTACACCTTC.